The sequence of this T cell receptor (beta chain) was determined in a study of T-cell memory formation after mild COVID-19. Broader study findings: Some clones that responded were present in memory (sampled pre-infection), which suggests cross-reactive memory joined. Clones that contracted clustered mainly in CM and EM if CD4+ and in EMRA if CD8+. Clonal second-wave expansions that peaked on day 37 had unconfirmed SARS-CoV-2 specificity.

The sample holds a few counts of this clonotype. The antigen is not known. TCRalpha and TCRbeta libraries used 5'RACE with constant-segment primers and UMIs. TCRdb re-derived calls from the 5' RACE reads in MiXCR, one entry per CDR3 protein. This table has approximately 350,000 distinct CDR3 sequences, roughly 13% appearing once. CDR1 is KGHSH, CDR2 LQKENI, per germline. V shed 5 bases and J shed 5 bases, with 18 bases lying between them. CDR3 size: 15 residues. Sequenced material: PBMCs or a T cell subset sorted from them (not recorded which). The TCR was taken from a man between 18 and 35 years old who had mild COVID-19 (a few samples of this study predate the infection). Cell type and time point are not known. The chain is built from TRBV18 and TRBJ2-5; D call uncertain. The CDR3 bases are TGTGCCAGCTCAGACCAACGCGGACCGGAGGAGACCCAGTACTTC. It specifies CASSDQRGPEETQYF.